These 13 T cell receptor beta chains originate from one sample sequenced in a study of blood T cell repertoires in COVID-19. The data were produced by immunoSEQ multiplex PCR, yet TCRdb's version contains in-frame clones alone and is incomplete. The sample gives 220,000 or so clones, roughly four fifths of which show up once; over 7% is in the top ten. The sequenced material came from peripheral blood. The receptors derive from a woman at least 80 years old with COVID-19, enrolled during active disease.

The V gene is TRBV19, the J gene TRBJ1-5; the match to TRBD1 covers 7 bases. Germline values: CDR1 LNHDA, CDR2 SQIVND (reference sequence). Trimming at V came to 9 bases and at J to 4 bases, leaving 6 bases not matched to a gene. CDR3 size: 13 residues. In DNA form, the CDR3 reads TGTGCCAGCAATCCAGGGGGGAATCAGCCCCAGCATTTT. Its protein product is CASNPGGNQPQHF.

The V and J genes are TRBV6-2 or TRBV6-3 and TRBJ2-2, with D tentatively TRBD2 (6 bases). Looked up from germline, CDR1 is MNHEY and CDR2 is SVGEGT. V dropped 2 bases and J dropped 1 base, with 11 bases sitting between them. The CDR3 runs to 16 residues. The CDR3 reads CASSYRTKGNTGELFF. The CDR3 coding sequence is TGTGCCAGCAGTTACCGGACTAAGGGGAACACCGGGGAGCTGTTTTTT.

This chain links TRBV7-9 with TRBJ2-7, with D perhaps matching TRBD2 (5 bases). The V gene's germline CDR1 is SEHNR and CDR2 FQNEAQ (reference sequence). CDR3 length: 16 amino acids. The germline V and J ends were trimmed by 6 bases and 0 bases, with 18 bases remaining between them. The CDR3 DNA reads as TGTGCCAGCAGGCCGATGATGGTGGGAGCCTCCTACGAGCAGTACTTC. Translation gives CASRPMMVGASYEQYF. Full variable domain (rest looked up from reference TRBV7-9 and TRBJ2-7): DTGVSQNPRHKITKRGQNVTFRCDPISEHNRLYWYRQTLGQGPEFLTYFQNEAQLEKSRLLSDRFSAERPKGSFSTLEIQRTEQGDSAMYLCASRPMMVGASYEQYFGPGTRLTVT.

V usage is TRBV18 and J usage is TRBJ2-1, with D hard to call. Trimming left V 2 bases short and J 8 bases short, with 16 bases between. This CDR3 is built from 15 residues. Per the germline V gene, CDR1 is KGHSH and CDR2 is LQKENI. The DNA of the CDR3 is TGTGCCAGCTCACCAATCGGCGGCCAAGGAGATGAGCAGTTCTTC. Protein sequence: CASSPIGGQGDEQFF.

This clone was recorded a few times. The chain employs TRBV3-1 (or the pseudogene TRBV3-2) and TRBJ2-5, with 8 bases fitting TRBD2. The CDR3 loop spans 13 amino acids. Germline CDR1 reads LGHDT; CDR2 reads YNNKEL (reference sequence). V lost 8 bases to trimming and J lost 0 bases; unmatched junction nucleotides: 2. CDR3 sequence (DNA): TGTGCCAGCTTTAGCGGGGACCAAGAGACCCAGTACTTC. As protein: CASFSGDQETQYF.

This clone was counted between two and nine times. The chain uses TRBV3-1 (or the pseudogene TRBV3-2) and TRBJ2-7; TRBD2 agrees at 10 bases. This CDR3 is 15 amino acids long. With V trimmed by 1 base and J by 5 bases, 5 bases remained unmatched. CDR1 and CDR2 from the germline V gene are LGHDT and YNNKEL (reference sequence). CDR3 DNA: TGTGCCAGCAGCCAAGGGGTAGCGGGAGGCAACGAGCAGTACTTC. Its translation: CASSQGVAGGNEQYF.

CDR3 DNA sequence: TGTGCCAGCAGCAATAGACTAGCGGGAGGCTACGAGCAGTACTTC. Amino acid sequence: CASSNRLAGGYEQYF. V is TRBV6-5 and J is TRBJ2-7; 13 bases fit TRBD2. This CDR3 has 15 amino acids. The germline CDR1 and CDR2 sequences are MNHEY and SVGAGI. The ends lost 6 bases at V and 3 bases at J; junction bases unmatched: 5.

This chain connects TRBV19 to TRBJ2-3; 7 positions match TRBD1. The CDR3 is 14 amino acids. V was clipped by 6 bases and J by 2 bases; unmatched bases: 5. Germline V gives CDR1 LNHDA, CDR2 SQIVND (reference sequence). CDR3 DNA: TGTGCCAGTAGACTAGGGACAGTCACAGATACGCAGTATTTT. The encoded protein is CASRLGTVTDTQYF.

V gene TRBV19 combines with J gene TRBJ1-6, with D tentatively TRBD1 (5 bases). Germline CDR1 and CDR2: LNHDA and SQIVND (reference sequence). V lost 3 bases to trimming and J lost 0 bases, with 12 bases between them. There are 17 residues in the CDR3. The CDR3 bases are TGTGCCAGTAGTATGCCCCCCGACAGCTCCTATAATTCACCCCTCCACTTT. It is translated as CASSMPPDSSYNSPLHF.

V and J are TRBV5-1 and TRBJ2-7; TRBD2 matches at 13 bases. The CDR3 covers 16 residues. V shed 4 bases and J 0 bases; nucleotides not matched to a gene: 4. The V gene's germline CDR1 is SGHRS and CDR2 YFSETQ. DNA for the CDR3: TGCGCCAGCAGCGCAGGACTAGCGGGGGCCTCCTACGAGCAGTACTTC. It yields the protein CASSAGLAGASYEQYF.

This chain uses TRBV10-3 with TRBJ1-1, with D possibly being TRBD1 (5 bases). CDR3 length: 13 residues. Germline V gives CDR1 ENHRY, CDR2 SYGVKD. The V end was cut by 7 bases, the J end by 5 bases, with 14 bases between. CDR3: CAIMGGGDTEAFF. The CDR3 DNA reads TGTGCCATCATGGGCGGGGGGGATACTGAAGCTTTCTTT.

The rearrangement uses TRBV9 and TRBJ2-7; TRBD2 agrees at 9 bases. V dropped 4 bases and J dropped 2; count of bases not matched to a gene: 7. CDR3 length equals 15 residues. Per germline, CDR1 SGDLS and CDR2 YYNGEE. The CDR3 reads CASSPGLAPTYEQYF. The CDR3 nucleotides read TGTGCCAGCAGCCCCGGACTAGCGCCTACCTACGAGCAGTACTTC.

The chain links TRBV5-4 to TRBJ1-5; D remains unclear. Trimming removed 2 bases from V and 4 bases from J, with 16 bases in between. The CDR3 contains 16 residues. Germline V gene sequence: CDR1 SGHNT, CDR2 YYREEE (reference sequence). Written as DNA, the CDR3 is TGTGCCAGCAGCTTAGATCGCGGGGTGGGGAATCAGCCCCAGCATTTT. It yields the protein CASSLDRGVGNQPQHF.